This passage covers 22 T cell receptor beta chains from one sample sequenced in a study of OX40 agonist ivuxolimab in advanced cancers. This table comes from immunoSEQ multiplex PCR, and its TCRdb copy is limited to in-frame clones, with some not included. The table shows roughly 20,000 clones, with around 87% occurring only once. Sequenced here: CD4+ or CD8+ T cells sorted from blood, sampled in a trial of the OX40 agonist ivuxolimab. These TCRs come from an adult with an advanced solid tumor such as melanoma, head and neck, liver or kidney cancer.

V is TRBV30 and J is TRBJ1-2, with TRBD1 as a possible D gene (5 bases). There are 12 residues in the CDR3. Germline loops: CDR1 GTSNPN, CDR2 SVGIG (reference sequence). V lost 3 bases to trimming and J lost 7 bases, with 12 bases between them. For the CDR3, the DNA is TGTGCCTGGAGGTCAGGACACGGTGGCTACACCTTC. As protein: CAWRSGHGGYTF. Using reference TRBV30 and TRBJ1-2 for the parts outside the CDR3, the full variable domain is SQTIHQWPATLVQPVGSPLSLECTVEGTSNPNLYWYRQAAGRGLQLLFYSVGIGQISSEVPQNLSASRPQDRQFILSSKKLLLSDSGFYLCAWRSGHGGYTFGSGTRLTVV.

This chain joins TRBV7-9 and TRBJ2-3; 7 bases agree with TRBD1. Germline V lookup: CDR1 SEHNR, CDR2 FQNEAQ (reference sequence). V gave up 5 bases and J gave up 4 bases; unmatched junction bases: 9. This CDR3 has 15 amino acids. The CDR3 loop reads CASSQKGAGPDTQYF. CDR3 in DNA: TGTGCCAGCAGCCAAAAGGGGGCAGGGCCAGATACGCAGTATTTT. The entire variable domain, with the rest obtained from reference TRBV7-9 and TRBJ2-3, is as follows: DTGVSQNPRHKITKRGQNVTFRCDPISEHNRLYWYRQTLGQGPEFLTYFQNEAQLEKSRLLSDRFSAERPKGSFSTLEIQRTEQGDSAMYLCASSQKGAGPDTQYFGPGTRLTVL.

This chain connects TRBV27 to TRBJ2-5; TRBD1 might be the D (5 bases). V was clipped by 2 bases and J by 2 bases, with 12 bases between them. Germline lookup yields CDR1 MNHEY and CDR2 SMNVEV (reference sequence). This CDR3 is built from 15 residues. CDR3 bases: TGTGCCAGCAGTTTAAGGGTGGCAGGGCAAGAGACCCAGTACTTC. Its translation: CASSLRVAGQETQYF.

This chain connects TRBV5-1 to TRBJ1-1, with a weak D call TRBD1 (5 bases). In germline, CDR1 is SGHRS, CDR2 YFSETQ. Between the trimmed V and J ends, which lost 0 bases and 4 bases, there was a span of 10 bases. This CDR3 has 14 amino acids. The CDR3 coding sequence is TGCGCCAGCAGCTTGGGCCCGGGGGGCACTGAAGCTTTCTTT. Protein: CASSLGPGGTEAFF.

The chain combines TRBV13 with TRBJ2-1; D is undetermined. The CDR3 length is 16 residues. The germline gives CDR1 PRHDT, CDR2 FYEKMQ (reference sequence). The V end lost 1 base, the J end lost 0 bases, and 10 bases lay between the germline ends. CDR3 residues: CASSLEGLSSYNEQFF. The CDR3, as DNA: TGTGCCAGCAGCTTAGAGGGTCTGAGCTCCTACAATGAGCAGTTCTTC.

The rearrangement uses TRBV5-1 and TRBJ2-1, with TRBD1 matching over 8 bases. V trimming: 0 bases; J trimming: 8 bases; junction bases outside the gene matches: 4. The CDR3 is made up of 14 amino acids. Germline-derived CDR1 and CDR2 are SGHRS and YFSETQ. CDR3 in amino acids: CASSLGDRGDEQFF. CDR3 in DNA: TGCGCCAGCAGCTTGGGTGACAGGGGCGATGAGCAGTTCTTC.

V usage is TRBV19 and J usage is TRBJ1-5; D might be TRBD1 (5 bases). Germline CDR1 is LNHDA and CDR2 is SQIVND (reference sequence). The CDR3 contains 16 residues. Trimming stripped 5 bases from V and 0 bases from J, with 14 bases between. In nucleotides, the CDR3 is TGTGCCAGTAGTTCAAGGACAACTTATAGCAATCAGCCCCAGCATTTT. Its protein is CASSSRTTYSNQPQHF.

The rearrangement uses TRBV7-9 and TRBJ2-1; possibly TRBD2 for D (6 bases). This CDR3 contains 18 residues. The germline CDR1 and CDR2 sequences are SEHNR and FQNEAQ (reference sequence). Trimming removed 4 bases at V and 7 bases at J, with 26 bases between. CDR3 region: CASSSPNPERGNSNEQFF. The CDR3 coding sequence is TGTGCCAGCAGCTCACCTAACCCCGAACGGGGGAACTCTAATGAGCAGTTCTTC.

The chain joins TRBV19 to TRBJ2-6, with D hard to call. Trimming shortened V by 4 bases and J by 4 bases, and 8 bases separated the two germline ends. The CDR3 is made up of 14 amino acids. Germline assignment: CDR1 LNHDA and CDR2 SQIVND (reference sequence). CDR3 residues: CASSTPLGANVLTF. The CDR3 coding sequence is TGTGCCAGTAGTACCCCATTGGGGGCCAACGTCCTGACTTTC.

This chain joins TRBV15 and TRBJ2-3, with D maybe TRBD1 (6 bases). The CDR3 contains 14 residues. Deletions cut 3 bases from V and 5 bases from J, with 12 bases between. Germline-derived CDR1 and CDR2 are LNHNV and YYDKDF (reference sequence). The CDR3 region has the DNA TGTGCCACCAGCAGCCGGGACAAAGGAGATACGCAGTATTTT. Residues: CATSSRDKGDTQYF.

The J gene is TRBJ2-3, the V gene TRBV7-9, with TRBD2 matching 13 bases. Germline V gene data show CDR1 as SEHNR and CDR2 as FQNEAQ (reference sequence). The length of the CDR3 is 17 residues. The junction had 7 bases not matched to a gene; V was cut back by 5 bases and J by 2 bases. This chain's CDR3 is CASSSPGLAGNTDTQYF. The CDR3 DNA reads TGTGCCAGCAGCAGTCCGGGACTAGCGGGGAACACAGATACGCAGTATTTT.

The rearrangement links TRBV5-6 to TRBJ1-5, with 7 bases identical to TRBD1. The germline CDR1 and CDR2 sequences are SGHDT and YYEEEE. V shed 4 bases, J shed 4 bases, and the junction held 11 bases outside the gene matches. The CDR3 is made up of 16 amino acids. The CDR3: CASSPGTDVLNQPQHF. The CDR3 nucleotides read TGTGCCAGCAGCCCCGGGACAGATGTACTTAATCAGCCCCAGCATTTT.

The rearrangement joins TRBV30 to TRBJ2-2; 10 bases are a match to TRBD1. The CDR3 spans 14 residues. V lost 5 bases, J lost 6 bases, and 6 bases stayed unmatched. The germline V gene has CDR1 GTSNPN and CDR2 SVGIG (reference sequence). CDR3 protein: CAWDRGQVAGELFF. The CDR3, as DNA: TGTGCCTGGGACAGGGGGCAAGTCGCCGGGGAGCTGTTTTTT. Supplemented by reference TRBV30 and TRBJ2-2, the full variable domain reads SQTIHQWPATLVQPVGSPLSLECTVEGTSNPNLYWYRQAAGRGLQLLFYSVGIGQISSEVPQNLSASRPQDRQFILSSKKLLLSDSGFYLCAWDRGQVAGELFFGEGSRLTVL.

This clone is medium-sized by share. This chain's CDR3 is CASSLATIRLNTGELFF. Written as DNA, the CDR3 is TGCGCCAGCAGCTTGGCTACGATCAGACTGAACACCGGGGAGCTGTTTTTT. The chain has TRBV5-1 and TRBJ2-2; D is unclear. There are 17 residues in the CDR3. Trimming shortened V by 0 bases and J by 1 base, and 13 bases separated the two germline ends. Looked up from germline, CDR1 is SGHRS and CDR2 is YFSETQ.

The chain combines TRBV4-1 with TRBJ2-5, with 9 bases identical to TRBD1. The J call could be wrong; TRBJ2-7 is a better fit for the DNA end. CDR1 is MGHRA, CDR2 YSYEKL, per germline. The CDR3 has 17 residues. The DNA for the CDR3 is TGCGCCAGCAGCCAAGATTTGAGAGAACAGGGGGCATACGAGCAGTACTTC. Residues: CASSQDLREQGAYEQYF.

The genes are TRBV2 and TRBJ2-3; D is undetermined. The ends were cut back, 1 base at V and 6 bases at J, with 11 bases in the middle. Germline loops: CDR1 SNHLY, CDR2 FYNNEI. The CDR3 is 14 residues long. The CDR3 spells CASSEGGVGDTQYF. The CDR3 bases are TGTGCCAGCAGTGAAGGCGGTGTGGGGGATACGCAGTATTTT.

The rearrangement uses TRBV7-2 and TRBJ2-3, with 9 bases fitting TRBD2. The germline CDR1 and CDR2 sequences are SGHTA and FQGNSA. J was trimmed by 1 base and V by 3 bases; bases with no gene match: 2. CDR3 length: 15 amino acids. The CDR3 sequence: CASSFSSGGTDTQYF. The CDR3 region has the DNA TGTGCCAGCAGCTTTTCTAGCGGGGGCACAGATACGCAGTATTTT.

This clone was picked up a small number of times. The V gene is TRBV7-8, the J gene TRBJ1-2, with D maybe TRBD1 (5 bases). V lost 2 bases and J 4 bases, leaving 11 bases between the germline ends. This CDR3 is built from 14 residues. Germline V gene lookup returns CDR1 SGHVS and CDR2 FQNEAQ. CDR3 DNA sequence: TGTGCCAGCAGCTTACTGGGGGGGGGCTATGGCTACACCTTC. Translating gives CASSLLGGGYGYTF.

The chain links TRBV5-6 to TRBJ2-7; TRBD2 is a possible D gene (6 bases). Trimming removed 1 base at V and 1 base at J, with 6 bases between. There are 13 residues in the CDR3. In germline, CDR1 is SGHDT, CDR2 YYEEEE. CDR3: CASSLRESYEQYF. DNA for the CDR3: TGTGCCAGCAGCTTGCGGGAGTCCTACGAGCAGTACTTC. Supplemented by reference TRBV5-6 and TRBJ2-7, the full variable domain reads DAGVTQSPTHLIKTRGQQVTLRCSPKSGHDTVSWYQQALGQGPQFIFQYYEEEERQRGNFPDRFSGHQFPNYSSELNVNALLLGDSALYLCASSLRESYEQYFGPGTRLTVT.

The chain employs TRBV27 and TRBJ1-1; 7 bases are shared with TRBD1. CDR1 and CDR2 from the germline V gene are MNHEY and SMNVEV (reference sequence). After removal of 3 bases from V and 7 bases from J, the junction contained 5 bases not matched to a gene. The CDR3 runs to 13 residues. CDR3 amino acids: CASSLTGYNEAFF. CDR3 DNA: TGTGCCAGCAGTTTGACAGGGTACAATGAAGCTTTCTTT.

The chain uses TRBV28 and TRBJ1-6; D remains ambiguous. Trimming took 5 bases from V and 8 from J, leaving 16 bases between them. Germline lookup yields CDR1 MDHEN and CDR2 SYDVKM. This CDR3 is built from 15 residues. The CDR3 sequence: CASSEGQILYSPLHF. The CDR3 DNA follows: TGTGCCAGCAGTGAGGGCCAAATTCTTTATTCACCCCTCCACTTT.

The rearrangement links TRBV4-1 to TRBJ2-7, with D possibly TRBD2 on 5 matching bases. Germline V gene data show CDR1 as MGHRA and CDR2 as YSYEKL. V was trimmed by 1 base and J by 3 bases, leaving 10 bases between them. The CDR3 covers 14 residues. The CDR3 sequence: CASSQGPADYEQYF. DNA of the CDR3: TGCGCCAGCAGCCAAGGCCCAGCGGACTACGAGCAGTACTTC.